This T cell receptor beta chain came from a study of shared clonotypes between healthy human individuals. Clones were sequenced by immunoSEQ multiplex PCR, and TCRdb holds only the in-frame ones, with some missing. The sample shows 600,000 or so clones, 98% of them seen only once. The naive CD8 fraction comprised CD45RO-negative cells positively selected for CCR7 and excluded terminally differentiated effector memory CD45RA+ cells. The CDR3 covers 13 residues. V was shortened by 4 bases and J by 2 bases, with 9 bases between the two germline ends. Germline values: CDR1 MNHNY, CDR2 SVGAGI (reference sequence).

This clonotype was obtained from a man under 40 in good health. The chain couples TRBV6-6 to TRBJ2-7, with D unclear. Sequenced: naive CD8+ T cells sorted from blood. The CDR3 nucleotides read TGTGCCAGCAGTTCTGGGTATACCTACGAGCAGTACTTC. Translating gives CASSSGYTYEQYF.